These 2 T cell receptor beta chains were sequenced from one sample in a study of identical twins. TCRdb itself ran the 5' RACE reads through MiXCR, one entry per CDR3 protein. The table has more than 400,000 distinct CDR3 sequences, roughly 15% seen once; the top ten hold around 0.48%. The same data also contributed to another study, on yellow fever vaccine responses in identical twins.

Sequencing used CD4+ T cells sorted from blood. The source of these receptors is a woman in her late teens or twenties in good health.

This clonotype was seen at least ten times. The chain recombines TRBV4-2 with TRBJ2-5; 8 bases line up with TRBD2. With V trimmed by 1 base and J by 0 bases, 7 bases remained unmatched. The CDR3 covers 17 residues. Per germline, CDR1 LGHNA and CDR2 YNFKEQ. The CDR3 DNA sequence: TGTGCCAGCAGCCAAGGAGGCCTAGCGGGTAACCAAGAGACCCAGTACTTC. Translation gives CASSQGGLAGNQETQYF.

This chain links TRBV14 with TRBJ1-2; 7 nucleotides agree with TRBD1. V shed 5 bases, J shed 4 bases, and the junction held 7 bases outside the gene matches. This CDR3 comprises 14 residues. Germline V gene sequence: CDR1 SGHDN, CDR2 FVKESK. The CDR3 region has the DNA TGTGCCAGCAGCTTCGCCGGGACAGCCTATGGCTACACCTTC. It codes for CASSFAGTAYGYTF.